This TCR beta chain was captured in a study of early T cells in non-severe SARS-CoV-2 infection. This clonotype was counted many times. Unique molecular identifiers were added to individual cDNA molecules. In TCRdb, the 5' RACE reads were re-called with MiXCR into one record per CDR3 protein. The sample gives some 96,000 distinct CDR3 sequences, 14% to 15% of which show up once; less than 6% is in the top ten. Sequencing was done on a sample of whole blood. The source of this sequence is an adult who was a healthcare worker with PCR-confirmed SARS-CoV-2 infection or an uninfected control (not recorded which).

DNA for the CDR3: TGTGCCAGCAGCTTAGACAGGGCAACAGATACGCAGTATTTT. Translating gives CASSLDRATDTQYF. This chain joins TRBV7-2 and TRBJ2-3, with a weak D call TRBD1 (6 bases). This CDR3 contains 14 residues. Deletions cut 1 base from V and 3 bases from J, with 8 bases between. Germline assignment: CDR1 SGHTA and CDR2 FQGNSA.